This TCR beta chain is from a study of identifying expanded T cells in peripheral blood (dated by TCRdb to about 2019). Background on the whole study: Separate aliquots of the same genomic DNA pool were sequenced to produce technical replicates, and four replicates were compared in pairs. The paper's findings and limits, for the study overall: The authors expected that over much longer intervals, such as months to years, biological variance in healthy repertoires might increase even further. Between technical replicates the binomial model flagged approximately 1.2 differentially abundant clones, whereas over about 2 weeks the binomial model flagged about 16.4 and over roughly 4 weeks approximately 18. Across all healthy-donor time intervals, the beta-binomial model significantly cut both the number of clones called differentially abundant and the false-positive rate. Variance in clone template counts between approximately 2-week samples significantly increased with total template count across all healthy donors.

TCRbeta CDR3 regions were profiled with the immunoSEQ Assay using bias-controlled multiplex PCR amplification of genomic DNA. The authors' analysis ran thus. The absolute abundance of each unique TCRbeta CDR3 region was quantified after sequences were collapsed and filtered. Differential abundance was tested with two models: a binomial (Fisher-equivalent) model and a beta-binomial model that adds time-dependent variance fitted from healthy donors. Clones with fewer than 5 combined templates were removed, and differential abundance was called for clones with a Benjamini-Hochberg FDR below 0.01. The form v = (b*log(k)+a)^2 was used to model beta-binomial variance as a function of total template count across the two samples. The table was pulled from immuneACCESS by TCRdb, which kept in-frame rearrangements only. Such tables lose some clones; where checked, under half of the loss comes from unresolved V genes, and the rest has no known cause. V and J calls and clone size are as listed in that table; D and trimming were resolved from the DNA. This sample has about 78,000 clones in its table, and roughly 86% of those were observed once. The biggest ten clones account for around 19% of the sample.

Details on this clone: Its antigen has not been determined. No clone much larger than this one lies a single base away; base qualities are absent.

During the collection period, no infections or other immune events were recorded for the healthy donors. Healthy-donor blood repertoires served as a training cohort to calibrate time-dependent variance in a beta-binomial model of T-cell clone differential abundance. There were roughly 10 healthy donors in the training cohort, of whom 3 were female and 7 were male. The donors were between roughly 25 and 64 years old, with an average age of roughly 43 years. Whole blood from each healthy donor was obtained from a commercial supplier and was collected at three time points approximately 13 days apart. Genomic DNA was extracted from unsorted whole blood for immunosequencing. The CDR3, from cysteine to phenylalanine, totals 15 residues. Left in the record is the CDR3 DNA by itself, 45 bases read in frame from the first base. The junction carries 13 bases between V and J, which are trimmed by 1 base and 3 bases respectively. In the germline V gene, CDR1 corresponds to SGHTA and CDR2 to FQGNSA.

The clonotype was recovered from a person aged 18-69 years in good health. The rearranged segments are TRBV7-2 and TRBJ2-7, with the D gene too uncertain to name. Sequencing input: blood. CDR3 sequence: CASSLGLGRFYEQYF. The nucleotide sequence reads TGTGCCAGCAGCTTAGGCCTCGGCAGGTTCTACGAGCAGTACTTC.